This TCR beta chain was captured by sequencing in a study of blood T cell repertoires in COVID-19. CDR1 ENHRY and CDR2 SYGVKD come from the germline V gene. V was pared by 0 bases and J by 3 bases, with 8 bases between. The CDR3 spans 14 residues. As originally analysed: Amplifying reference gene primers gave estimates of nucleated cell counts. Assay: immunoSEQ multiplex PCR; the TCRdb copy retains only in-frame clones and omits some. The V and J calls and clone size were taken over from that table, and D and trimming were inferred from the DNA. This repertoire shows approximately 78,000 clones, about nine tenths found once; its top ten account for just over 2.5%.

The sequence was obtained from a man over 45 with COVID-19, enrolled during active disease. Sample: peripheral blood. The chain recombines TRBV10-3 with TRBJ1-2; D call uncertain. DNA for the CDR3: TGTGCCATCAGTGAGTCACAGAGTTACTATGGCTACACCTTC. Amino acid sequence: CAISESQSYYGYTF.